The 29 T cell receptor beta chains in this list originate from one sample, sequenced in a study of post-analysis software for immune sequencing data. Unique molecular identifiers featured in each of the TCR beta cDNA libraries. TCRdb re-analysed the PCR reads in MiXCR, keeping a single row per CDR3 protein. The data hold about 820,000 distinct CDR3 sequences, with approximately 57% observed a single time. General study results and limits: When patients were compared with controls, roughly five TRBV segments were more frequent, TRBV5-6, TRBV5-1 and TRBV20-1 among them.

These receptors have no known antigen. Sequenced material: blood. All receptors derive from a girl between 5 and 17 years old with multiple sclerosis.

V gene TRBV10-3 combines with J gene TRBJ2-1, with 13 bases that match TRBD2. Trimming removed 8 bases from V and 4 bases from J; junction bases left unmatched: 5. Germline V gene data show CDR1 as ENHRY and CDR2 as SYGVKD. This CDR3 is built from 15 residues. The CDR3 loop is CAIGRTSGGYNEQFF. The CDR3 nucleotides are TGTGCCATCGGACGGACTAGCGGGGGATACAATGAGCAGTTCTTC.

The chain has TRBV30 and TRBJ2-1; D is ambiguous. Trimming took 0 bases from V and 0 from J, leaving 6 bases between them. CDR1 and CDR2 (germline): GTSNPN, SVGIG (reference sequence). The CDR3 is 14 amino acids. The CDR3 spells CAWSVPPSYNEQFF. CDR3 sequence (DNA): TGTGCCTGGAGTGTTCCACCCTCCTACAATGAGCAGTTCTTC.

J is TRBJ2-4 and V is TRBV29-1; no clear D gene. TRBJ2-7 matches the DNA end more closely, so the J call is doubtful. Per germline, CDR1 SQVTM and CDR2 ANQGSEA. The CDR3 sequence is 12 residues long. DNA of the CDR3: TGCAGCGGCGGCCTCCTCCCCCACGAGCAGTACTTC. Protein sequence: CSGGLLPHEQYF.

This clonotype was recorded only once. The J gene is TRBJ2-1, the V gene TRBV3-1; D possibly corresponds to TRBD2 (6 bases). This CDR3 contains 16 residues. The V gene's germline CDR1 is LGHDT and CDR2 YNNKEL (reference sequence). V lost 5 bases and J lost 0, with 14 bases in between. Here the CDR3 DNA reads TGTGCCAGCAGCATTAGCGGAGGCCACTCCTACAATGAGCAGTTCTTC. Amino acid sequence: CASSISGGHSYNEQFF.

This chain links TRBV29-1 with TRBJ1-2; D remains unclear. Germline V lookup: CDR1 SQVTM, CDR2 ANQGSEA. The CDR3 sequence is 12 residues long. Trimming shortened V by 3 bases and J by 7 bases, and 12 bases separated the two germline ends. The CDR3 DNA follows: TGCAGCGTTGACAGGCGGATGGGTGGCTACACCTTC. Translation gives CSVDRRMGGYTF.

V and J are TRBV6-6 and TRBJ2-7; the match to TRBD1 covers 7 bases. With V trimmed by 5 bases and J by 2 bases, 6 bases remained unmatched. Germline V lookup: CDR1 MNHNY, CDR2 SVGAGI (reference sequence). This CDR3 region has 14 residues. In DNA form, the CDR3 reads TGTGCCAGCAGTGGACAGGCGAGCGCCTACGAGCAGTACTTC. Its protein is CASSGQASAYEQYF.

The chain employs TRBV15 and TRBJ2-4, with D maybe TRBD2 (7 bases). V lost 0 bases and J 0 bases, leaving 24 bases between the germline ends. The CDR3 contains 21 residues. Germline V gene data show CDR1 as LNHNV and CDR2 as YYDKDF (reference sequence). The CDR3 DNA reads as TGTGCCACCAGCAGAGAGGGACATGGGCGGGAGCAAACCTTAGCCAAAAACATTCAGTACTTC. Its translation is CATSREGHGREQTLAKNIQYF.

The chain combines TRBV7-2 with TRBJ2-1, with TRBD1 identical over 8 bases. The CDR3 spans 15 residues. Germline CDR1 reads SGHTA; CDR2 reads FQGNSA. Germline trimming cut 4 bases from V and 5 bases from J; bases unmatched to any gene: 7. CDR3 nucleotide sequence: TGTGCCAGCAGCTCTACGGACAGGGCCCACAATGAGCAGTTCTTC. Its translation is CASSSTDRAHNEQFF.

The chain recombines TRBV20-1 with TRBJ2-7; D possibly matches TRBD1 or TRBD2 (5 bases each). CDR1 is DFQATT and CDR2 is SNEGSKA in the germline V gene (reference sequence). The CDR3 extends over 15 amino acids. The germline V and J ends were trimmed by 3 bases and 3 bases, with 18 bases remaining between them. The CDR3 region has the DNA TGCAGTGCTAGGAGGGGCGCAGGCGCCTTCTACGAGCAGTACTTC. Amino acid sequence: CSARRGAGAFYEQYF.

V usage is TRBV6-1 and J usage is TRBJ1-1; tentative D call: TRBD1 (6 bases). This CDR3 region has 12 residues. V dropped 11 bases and J dropped 0 bases, with 10 bases sitting between them. Germline V gene data show CDR1 as MNHNS and CDR2 as SASEGT. The CDR3 bases are TGTGCCGGCGAGGGGGTGAACACTGAAGCTTTCTTT. This codes for CAGEGVNTEAFF.

A remark on this clonotype: One junction end does not reproduce the germline sequence, and a read error may be involved. V gene TRBV6-5 combines with J gene TRBJ2-3, with D tentatively TRBD2 (7 bases). The germline V gene has CDR1 MNHEY and CDR2 SVGAGI. The CDR3 consists of 16 residues. The CDR3 coding sequence is TGTGCCAGCAGTCACGACCCGGGGGGCCGGACAGATACACAGTATTTT. Protein: CASSHDPGGRTDTQYF.

This clonotype was found a few times. The rearrangement joins TRBV7-2 to TRBJ2-4, with unresolved D. CDR1 is SGHTA, CDR2 FQGNSA, per germline. The CDR3 has 14 amino acids. V lost 1 base, J lost 0 bases, and 4 bases lay in between. In DNA form, the CDR3 reads TGTGCCAGCAGCTTAGAGGTAGCCAAAAACATTCAGTACTTC. Its protein product is CASSLEVAKNIQYF. Full variable domain (missing parts from reference TRBV7-2 and TRBJ2-4): GAGVSQSPSNKVTEKGKDVELRCDPISGHTALYWYRQSLGQGLEFLIYFQGNSAPDKSGLPSDRFSAERTGGSVSTLTIQRTQQEDSAVYLCASSLEVAKNIQYFGAGTRLSVL.

A few counts support this clonotype. The rearrangement links TRBV12-3 or TRBV12-4 to TRBJ2-1; D is possibly TRBD1 (6 bases). The CDR3 is made up of 14 amino acids. Trimming cost V 5 bases and J 5 bases, with 13 bases left between them. The CDR3 DNA reads TGTGCCAGCAGTCCCTCACAGGGTAACAATGAGCAGTTCTTC. It codes for CASSPSQGNNEQFF.

The chain employs TRBV15 and TRBJ2-5; 14 bases are a match to TRBD2. The CDR3 is 17 residues long. CDR1 and CDR2 from the germline V gene are LNHNV and YYDKDF (reference sequence). V dropped 1 base and J dropped 11; count of bases not matched to a gene: 12. CDR3 residues: CATSRAQRLAGGPEQYF. The CDR3 region has the DNA TGTGCCACCAGCAGAGCCCAGAGACTAGCGGGAGGGCCTGAGCAGTACTTC.

There are a few counts of this clonotype. This chain links TRBV10-3 with TRBJ2-1; TRBD2 agrees at 7 bases. The CDR3 has 17 amino acids. V was clipped by 1 base and J by 3 bases; unmatched bases: 9. Germline CDR1 reads ENHRY; CDR2 reads SYGVKD. CDR3 nucleotides: TGTGCCATCAGTGAGTTCGGAGCGGGAAGCCTCTACAATGAGCAGTTCTTC. Translated: CAISEFGAGSLYNEQFF.

This chain joins TRBV7-2 and TRBJ2-5; D is perhaps TRBD2 (5 bases). This CDR3 region has 16 residues. CDR1 is SGHTA and CDR2 is FQGNSA in the germline V gene. V shed 1 base and J shed 5 bases, with 17 bases lying between them. The CDR3 protein is CASSLGRGMISETQYF. The CDR3 DNA is TGTGCCAGCAGCTTAGGTCGGGGTATGATCTCGGAGACCCAGTACTTC.

This clonotype was seen more than once but under ten times. The chain is built from TRBV29-1 and TRBJ1-2, with 9 nucleotides matching TRBD1. The length of the CDR3 is 14 residues. The germline V gene encodes CDR1 SQVTM and CDR2 ANQGSEA. V lost 4 bases to trimming and J lost 7 bases; unmatched junction nucleotides: 10. CDR3 in DNA: TGCAGCGTTGGCCGACAGGGGGGACCGGGTGGCTACACCTTC. Protein: CSVGRQGGPGGYTF. Variable domain in full (rest from reference TRBV29-1 and TRBJ1-2): SAVISQKPSRDICQRGTSLTIQCQVDSQVTMMFWYRQQPGQSLTLIATANQGSEATYESGFVIDKFPISRPNLTFSTLTVSNMSPEDSSIYLCSVGRQGGPGGYTFGSGTRLTVV.

This clonotype was observed a handful of times. This sequence joins TRBV28 and TRBJ2-5, with D perhaps TRBD1 (6 bases). The last part of the DNA fits TRBJ2-7 better; the J call may be wrong. This CDR3 comprises 14 residues. Germline loops: CDR1 MDHEN, CDR2 SYDVKM. In nucleotides, the CDR3 is TGTGCCAGCAGTTTAGTGGGGGCGCCGGACGAGCAGTACTTC. It encodes CASSLVGAPDEQYF.

This chain joins TRBV20-1 and TRBJ1-2; maybe TRBD1 (6 bases). The germline V gene has CDR1 DFQATT and CDR2 SNEGSKA (reference sequence). The germline V and J ends were trimmed by 4 bases and 2 bases, with 14 bases remaining between them. The length of the CDR3 is 14 residues. The CDR3 region is CSAIGRGQNYGYTF. DNA for the CDR3: TGCAGTGCTATCGGCAGGGGCCAAAACTATGGCTACACCTTC.

This clonotype was detected a few times. The rearrangement uses TRBV5-1 and TRBJ1-2, with D hard to call. Trimming pared 2 bases from V and 1 base from J, leaving 6 bases between. Germline V gene sequence: CDR1 SGHRS, CDR2 YFSETQ. The CDR3 consists of 13 residues. Here the CDR3 DNA reads TGCGCCAGCAGCTTAGGAGATAACTATGGCTACACCTTC. Amino acids: CASSLGDNYGYTF.

V usage is TRBV4-1 and J usage is TRBJ2-5; D gene unclear. Germline V gives CDR1 MGHRA, CDR2 YSYEKL. The V and J ends lost 0 bases and 1 base respectively, with 9 bases between them. The CDR3 totals 15 residues. CDR3 sequence: CASSQDARIQETQYF. The CDR3 bases are TGCGCCAGCAGCCAAGATGCACGGATCCAAGAGACCCAGTACTTC.

V gene TRBV5-1 combines with J gene TRBJ2-4, with a weak D call TRBD1 (6 bases). The last part of the DNA fits TRBJ2-7 better; the J call may be wrong. The CDR3 length is 14 residues. CDR1 is SGHRS, CDR2 YFSETQ, per germline. CDR3 DNA sequence: TGCGCCAGCAGCTTGGAAGCAGGGGCAGGCGAGCAGTACTTC. This encodes CASSLEAGAGEQYF.

The chain couples TRBV24-1 to TRBJ2-3, with 7 bases lining up with TRBD1. This CDR3 is built from 19 residues. J lost 1 base, V lost 3 bases, and 15 bases had no gene match. CDR1 and CDR2 from the germline V gene are KGHDR and SFDVKD. Here the CDR3 reads CATSDPSPQGKGGTDTQYF. The CDR3 region has the DNA TGTGCCACCAGTGATCCGAGCCCACAGGGGAAGGGAGGCACAGATACGCAGTATTTT.

The DNA of the CDR3 is TGCAGTGCTAGTGCCGCGACACCAACCTACGAGCAGTACTTC. This translates into CSASAATPTYEQYF. The genes are TRBV20-1 and TRBJ2-1, with D unresolved. The assigned J gene may be wrong: the sequence end matches TRBJ2-7 better. Germline values: CDR1 DFQATT, CDR2 SNEGSKA (reference sequence). CDR3 length: 14 residues.

There are a few counts of this clonotype. The J gene is TRBJ2-4, the V gene TRBV2; 7 nucleotides line up with TRBD2. Judging by the DNA end, TRBJ2-7 fits better; the J call may be wrong. Germline assignment: CDR1 SNHLY and CDR2 FYNNEI. The CDR3 contains 12 residues. The CDR3 reads CAGSGGSDEQYF. The DNA for the CDR3 is TGTGCCGGGTCGGGAGGCTCGGACGAGCAGTACTTC.

V usage is TRBV12-3 or TRBV12-4 and J usage is TRBJ2-1, with 14 bases aligning to TRBD2. The CDR3 runs to 18 residues. Trimming removed 6 bases from V and 9 bases from J; junction bases left unmatched: 16. The CDR3 reads CASRPRLAGGNYEGEQFF. As DNA, the CDR3 is TGTGCCAGCAGACCTCGACTAGCGGGAGGGAACTATGAAGGTGAGCAGTTCTTC.

This clonotype was counted a few times. The J gene is TRBJ2-1, the V gene TRBV5-1, with TRBD2 matching over 11 bases. The V gene end was trimmed by 0 bases and the J gene end by 3 bases; junction bases not matched to a gene: 2. Germline values: CDR1 SGHRS, CDR2 YFSETQ. This CDR3 has 16 residues. CDR3 sequence: CASSLAGTSGYNEQFF. The CDR3 DNA is TGCGCCAGCAGCTTGGCAGGGACTAGCGGCTACAATGAGCAGTTCTTC.

This rearrangement joins TRBV7-2 to TRBJ2-3; D ambiguous. Germline V gene lookup returns CDR1 SGHTA and CDR2 FQGNSA. The CDR3 runs to 17 residues. V gave up 0 bases and J gave up 3 bases, with 16 bases separating them. This CDR3 reads CASSLALGRPATDTQYF. The CDR3 bases are TGTGCCAGCAGCTTAGCGCTGGGCAGGCCTGCAACAGATACGCAGTATTTT. The full variable domain, its missing parts supplied by reference TRBV7-2 and TRBJ2-3, is GAGVSQSPSNKVTEKGKDVELRCDPISGHTALYWYRQSLGQGLEFLIYFQGNSAPDKSGLPSDRFSAERTGGSVSTLTIQRTQQEDSAVYLCASSLALGRPATDTQYFGPGTRLTVL.

This clonotype was counted only a few times. This chain joins TRBV7-9 and TRBJ2-5; 9 nucleotides agree with TRBD1. The CDR3 has 14 residues. Per germline, CDR1 SEHNR and CDR2 FQNEAQ (reference sequence). Trimming cost V 5 bases and J 5 bases; bases outside gene matches: 6. The CDR3 nucleotides are TGTGCCAGCAGCATGGGGACAGGGCAGGAGACCCAGTACTTC. Encoded protein: CASSMGTGQETQYF.